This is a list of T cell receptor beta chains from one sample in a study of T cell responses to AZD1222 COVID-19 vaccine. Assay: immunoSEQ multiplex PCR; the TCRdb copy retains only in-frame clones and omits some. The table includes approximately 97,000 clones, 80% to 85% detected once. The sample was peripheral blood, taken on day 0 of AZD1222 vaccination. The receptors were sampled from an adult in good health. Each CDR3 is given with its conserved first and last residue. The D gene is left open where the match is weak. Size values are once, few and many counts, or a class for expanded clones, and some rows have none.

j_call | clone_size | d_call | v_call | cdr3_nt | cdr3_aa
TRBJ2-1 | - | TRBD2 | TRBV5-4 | TGTGCCAGCAGCTACACACGCGGGAGGGCCTACAATGAGCAGTTCTTC | CASSYTRGRAYNEQFF
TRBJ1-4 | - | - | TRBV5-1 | TGCGCCAGCAGCCTTAACCCCGGTGATAATGAAAAACTGTTTTTT | CASSLNPGDNEKLFF
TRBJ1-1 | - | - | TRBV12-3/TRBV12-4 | TGTGCCAGCAGTTTGGGCGGGGGCGCGGCTTTCTTT | CASSLGGGAAFF
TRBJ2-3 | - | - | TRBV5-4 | TGTGCCAGCAGCCCCCCCCCGACAGGCCAAACAGATACGCAGTATTTT | CASSPPPTGQTDTQYF
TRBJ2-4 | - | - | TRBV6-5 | TGTGCCAGCAGTACGGACAGAATAGCCAAAAACATTCAGTACTTC | CASSTDRIAKNIQYF
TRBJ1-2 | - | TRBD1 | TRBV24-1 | TGTGCCACCAGTGGGGGACAGGGGAGAAATTATGGCTACACCTTC | CATSGGQGRNYGYTF
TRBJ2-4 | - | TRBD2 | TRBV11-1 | TGTGCCAGCAGCCCGGGACTAGCTCTCGGCATTCAGTACTTC | CASSPGLALGIQYF
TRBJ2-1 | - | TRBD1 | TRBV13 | TGTGCCAGCAGCATAACGGGACAGGGCCCTTACAATGAGCAGTTCTTC | CASSITGQGPYNEQFF
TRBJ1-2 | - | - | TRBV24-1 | TGTGCCACCAGTGATTCAGGAACCTACTATGGCTACACCTTC | CATSDSGTYYGYTF
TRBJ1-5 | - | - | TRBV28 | TGTGCCAGCAGTTTATCCGGGGAGCTATGGCCCCAGCATTTT | CASSLSGELWPQHF
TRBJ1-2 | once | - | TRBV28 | TGTGCCAGCAGGCGCCCGGTGGGAGGGACCTATGGCTACACCTTC | CASRRPVGGTYGYTF
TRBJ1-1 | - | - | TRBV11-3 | TGTGCCAGCAGCCCCCCATTGGCTGAAGCTTTCTTT | CASSPPLAEAFF
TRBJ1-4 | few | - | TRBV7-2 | TGTGCCAGCAGCCCGTGGTCAACTAATGAAAAACTGTTTTTT | CASSPWSTNEKLFF
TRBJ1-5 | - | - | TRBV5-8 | TGTGCCAGCAGCTGGGGGGGTCAGCCCCAGCATTTT | CASSWGGQPQHF
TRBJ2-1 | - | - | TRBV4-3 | TGCGCCAGCAGCCAAGAGTCGGCGACCGCCGCTTCGAATGAGCAGTTCTTC | CASSQESATAASNEQFF
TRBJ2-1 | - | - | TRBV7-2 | TGTGCCAGCAGCTTAGGTTATGCGGCCTACAATGAGCAGTTCTTC | CASSLGYAAYNEQFF
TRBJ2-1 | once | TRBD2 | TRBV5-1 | TGCGCCAGCAGCTCGTCCGGGACTAGCCTCAATGAGCAGTTCTTC | CASSSSGTSLNEQFF
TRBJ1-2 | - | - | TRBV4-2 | TGTGCCAGCTCCCCTGGGGGGGGCGATAACTATGGCTACACCTTC | CASSPGGGDNYGYTF
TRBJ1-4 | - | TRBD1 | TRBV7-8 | TGTGCCAGCAGCACATGGTCAGGGGGAGGTGAAAAACTGTTTTTT | CASSTWSGGGEKLFF
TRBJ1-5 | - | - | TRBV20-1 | TGCAGTGCTAGTTTCGGTGGACGGGGCAGCAATCAGCCCCAGCATTTT | CSASFGGRGSNQPQHF
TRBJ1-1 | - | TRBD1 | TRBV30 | TGTGCCTGGGCCCGCGGGACAGGGCTCCTAGGAAGCATGAACACTGAAGCTTTCTTT | CAWARGTGLLGSMNTEAFF
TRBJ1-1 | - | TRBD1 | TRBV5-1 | TGCGCCAGCAGCTTGGCGGGACAGAGGACTGAAGCTTTCTTT | CASSLAGQRTEAFF
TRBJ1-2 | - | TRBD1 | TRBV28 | TGTGCCAGCAATCTAATTCAGGGGGCGTACGGCTACACCTTC | CASNLIQGAYGYTF
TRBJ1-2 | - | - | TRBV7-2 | TGTGCCAGCCCAACGGGGGGGAACTATGGCTACACCTTC | CASPTGGNYGYTF
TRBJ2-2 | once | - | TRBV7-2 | TGTGCCAGCAGCCCGAAAAACACCGGGGAGCTGTTTTTT | CASSPKNTGELFF
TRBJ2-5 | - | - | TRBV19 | TGTGCCAGTAGTATCTCAGCGGGCTCGAAGACCCAGTACTTC | CASSISAGSKTQYF
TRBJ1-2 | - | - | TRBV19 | TGTGCCAGTAGTATAGCCCTGGACCTTATCGCAAATGGCTACACCTTC | CASSIALDLIANGYTF
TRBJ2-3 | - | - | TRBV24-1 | TGTGCCACCAGTGACCCGGGACTCTTCTCCGATACGCAGTATTTT | CATSDPGLFSDTQYF
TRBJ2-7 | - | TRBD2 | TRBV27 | TGTGCCAGCAGTCGGGGAGCGGGGCATGCGAGAGGGGAGCAGTACTTC | CASSRGAGHARGEQYF
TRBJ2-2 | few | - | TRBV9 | TGTGCCAGCAGCGTAGCTTTGGGAACCGGGGAGCTGTTTTTT | CASSVALGTGELFF
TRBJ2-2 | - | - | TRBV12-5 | TGTGCTAGTGGTTCCATGGCTCGGACCGGGGAGCTGTTTTTT | CASGSMARTGELFF
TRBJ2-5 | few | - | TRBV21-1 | TGTGCCAGCAGCAAAATGACAATGAAGCGGGGGGCCATTCTGGAGACCCAGTACTTC | CASSKMTMKRGAILETQYF
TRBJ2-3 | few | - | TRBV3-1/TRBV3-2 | TGTGCCAGCAGCCAGAGCGGGAGCACAGATACGCAGTATTTT | CASSQSGSTDTQYF
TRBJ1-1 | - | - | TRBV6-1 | TGTGCCAGCAGTGAATGGGGAGGGGCCACGGCTGAAGCTTTCTTT | CASSEWGGATAEAFF
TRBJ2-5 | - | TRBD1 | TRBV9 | TGTGCCAGCAGCGCACAGGGGTTAGGCCAAGAGACCCAGTACTTC | CASSAQGLGQETQYF
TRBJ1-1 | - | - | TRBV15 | TGTGCCACCAGCAGAGATATCTTAGTGACCGGGGATGAAGCTTTCTTT | CATSRDILVTGDEAFF
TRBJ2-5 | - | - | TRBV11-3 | TGTGCCAGCAGCTCCATAAGGGGGTTACGAGAGACCCAGTACTTC | CASSSIRGLRETQYF